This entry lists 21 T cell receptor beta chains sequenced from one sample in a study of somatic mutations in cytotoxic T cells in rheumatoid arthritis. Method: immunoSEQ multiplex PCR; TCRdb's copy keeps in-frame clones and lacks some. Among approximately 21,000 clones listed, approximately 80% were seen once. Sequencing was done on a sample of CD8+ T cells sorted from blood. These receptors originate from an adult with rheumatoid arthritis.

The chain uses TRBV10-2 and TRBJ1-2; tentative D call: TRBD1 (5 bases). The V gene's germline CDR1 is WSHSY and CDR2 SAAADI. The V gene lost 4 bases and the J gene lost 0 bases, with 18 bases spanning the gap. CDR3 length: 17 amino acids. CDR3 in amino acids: CASSGGGHTIANYGYTF. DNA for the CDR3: TGCGCCAGCAGTGGGGGTGGACATACGATAGCTAACTATGGCTACACCTTC.

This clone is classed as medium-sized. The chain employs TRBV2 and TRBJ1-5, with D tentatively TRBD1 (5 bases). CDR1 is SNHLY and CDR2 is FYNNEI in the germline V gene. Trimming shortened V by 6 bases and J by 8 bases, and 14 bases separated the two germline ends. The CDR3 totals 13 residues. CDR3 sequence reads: CASRLQGLEPQHF. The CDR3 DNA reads TGTGCCAGCAGACTTCAGGGTTTAGAGCCCCAGCATTTT. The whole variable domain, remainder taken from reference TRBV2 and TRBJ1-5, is EPEVTQTPSHQVTQMGQEVILRCVPISNHLYFYWYRQILGQKVEFLVSFYNNEISEKSEIFDDQFSVERPDGSNFTLKIRSTKLEDSAMYFCASRLQGLEPQHFGDGTRLSIL.

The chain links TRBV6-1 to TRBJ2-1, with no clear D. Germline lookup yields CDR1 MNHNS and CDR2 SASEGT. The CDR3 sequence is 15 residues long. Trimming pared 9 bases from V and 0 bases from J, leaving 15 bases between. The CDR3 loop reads CASTDIFSSYNEQFF. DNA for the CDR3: TGTGCCAGTACCGACATTTTCAGCTCCTACAATGAGCAGTTCTTC.

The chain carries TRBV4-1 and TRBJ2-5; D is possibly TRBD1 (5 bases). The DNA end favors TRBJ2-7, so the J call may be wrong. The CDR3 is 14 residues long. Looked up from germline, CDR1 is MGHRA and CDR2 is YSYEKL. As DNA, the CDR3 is TGCGCCAGCAGCCAAGTTGGGGCCTCCTACGAGCAGTACTTC. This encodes CASSQVGASYEQYF.

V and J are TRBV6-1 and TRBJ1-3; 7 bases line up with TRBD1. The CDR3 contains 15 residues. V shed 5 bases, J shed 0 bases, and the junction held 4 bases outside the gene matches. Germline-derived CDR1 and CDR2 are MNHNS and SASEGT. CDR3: CASSLGQISGNTIYF. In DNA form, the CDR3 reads TGTGCCAGCAGTCTGGGACAGATCTCTGGAAACACCATATATTTT.

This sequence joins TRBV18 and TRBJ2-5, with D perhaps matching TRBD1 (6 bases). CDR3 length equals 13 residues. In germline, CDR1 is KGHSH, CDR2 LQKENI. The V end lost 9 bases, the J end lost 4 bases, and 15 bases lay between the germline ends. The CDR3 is CASSKQGGETQYF. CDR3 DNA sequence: TGTGCCAGTTCAAAGCAAGGGGGAGAGACCCAGTACTTC.

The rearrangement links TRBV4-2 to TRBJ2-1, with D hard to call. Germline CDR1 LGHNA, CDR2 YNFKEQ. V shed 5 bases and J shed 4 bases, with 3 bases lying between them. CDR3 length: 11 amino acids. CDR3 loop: CASSDYNEQFF. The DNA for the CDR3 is TGTGCCAGCAGCGATTACAATGAGCAGTTCTTC.

The CDR3 loop reads CASSQYESKTRGTEAFF. DNA of the CDR3: TGTGCCAGCAGCCAGTATGAGAGCAAAACCCGGGGGACTGAAGCTTTCTTT. V is TRBV4-2 and J is TRBJ1-1; maybe TRBD1 (5 bases). This CDR3 comprises 17 residues. V lost 3 bases and J 5 bases, leaving 22 bases between the germline ends. Germline V gene sequence: CDR1 LGHNA, CDR2 YNFKEQ.

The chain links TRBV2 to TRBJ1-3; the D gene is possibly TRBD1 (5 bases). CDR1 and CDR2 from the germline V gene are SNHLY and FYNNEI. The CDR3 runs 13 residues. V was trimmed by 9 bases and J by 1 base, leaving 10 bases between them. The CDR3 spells CARGHTSGNTIYF. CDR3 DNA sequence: TGTGCCAGAGGACACACATCTGGAAACACCATATATTTT.

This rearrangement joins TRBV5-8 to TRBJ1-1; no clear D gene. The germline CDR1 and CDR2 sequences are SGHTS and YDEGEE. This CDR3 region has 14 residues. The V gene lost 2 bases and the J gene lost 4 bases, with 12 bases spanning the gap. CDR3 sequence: CASSLGLEGTEAFF. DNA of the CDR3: TGTGCCAGCAGCTTAGGGTTAGAGGGCACTGAAGCTTTCTTT.

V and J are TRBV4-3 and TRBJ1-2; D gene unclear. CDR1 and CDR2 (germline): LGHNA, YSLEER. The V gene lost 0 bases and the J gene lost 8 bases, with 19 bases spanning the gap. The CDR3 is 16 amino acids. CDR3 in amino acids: CASSQEVVGFGGGYTF. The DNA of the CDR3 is TGCGCCAGCAGCCAAGAAGTGGTAGGTTTTGGAGGAGGCTACACCTTC.

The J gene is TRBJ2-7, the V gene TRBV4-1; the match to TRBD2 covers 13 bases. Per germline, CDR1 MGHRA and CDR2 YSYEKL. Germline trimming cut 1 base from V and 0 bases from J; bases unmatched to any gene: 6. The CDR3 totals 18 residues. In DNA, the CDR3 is TGCGCCAGCAGCCAAGGACTAGCGGGGGGCCTGAGCTCCTACGAGCAGTACTTC. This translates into CASSQGLAGGLSSYEQYF.

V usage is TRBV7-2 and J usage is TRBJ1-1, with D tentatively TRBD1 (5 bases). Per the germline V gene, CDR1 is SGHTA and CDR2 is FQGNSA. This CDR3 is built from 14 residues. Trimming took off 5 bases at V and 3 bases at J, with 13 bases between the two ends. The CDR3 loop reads CASSQGGDHTEAFF. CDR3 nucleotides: TGTGCCAGCAGCCAAGGCGGGGACCACACTGAAGCTTTCTTT. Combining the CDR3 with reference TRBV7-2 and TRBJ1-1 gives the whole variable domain GAGVSQSPSNKVTEKGKDVELRCDPISGHTALYWYRQSLGQGLEFLIYFQGNSAPDKSGLPSDRFSAERTGGSVSTLTIQRTQQEDSAVYLCASSQGGDHTEAFFGQGTRLTVV.

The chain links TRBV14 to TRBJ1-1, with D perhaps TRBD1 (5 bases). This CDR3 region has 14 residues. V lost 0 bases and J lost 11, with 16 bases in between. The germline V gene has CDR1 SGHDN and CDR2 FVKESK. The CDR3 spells CASSQDREGMGAFF. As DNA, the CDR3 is TGTGCCAGCAGCCAAGATCGCGAGGGGATGGGCGCTTTCTTT.

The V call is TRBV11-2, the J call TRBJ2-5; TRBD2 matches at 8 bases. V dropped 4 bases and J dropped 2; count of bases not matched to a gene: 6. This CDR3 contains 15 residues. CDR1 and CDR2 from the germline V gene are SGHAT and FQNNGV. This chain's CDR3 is CASSSRERGQETQYF. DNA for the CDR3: TGTGCCAGCAGCTCCCGCGAGCGGGGGCAAGAGACCCAGTACTTC.

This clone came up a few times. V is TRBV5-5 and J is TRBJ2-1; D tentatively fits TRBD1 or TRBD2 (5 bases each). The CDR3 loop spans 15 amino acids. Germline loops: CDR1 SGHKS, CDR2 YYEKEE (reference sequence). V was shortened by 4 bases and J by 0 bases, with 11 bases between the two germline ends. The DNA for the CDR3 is TGTGCCAGCAGCCGAGGGGCCAGCTCCTACAATGAGCAGTTCTTC. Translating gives CASSRGASSYNEQFF.

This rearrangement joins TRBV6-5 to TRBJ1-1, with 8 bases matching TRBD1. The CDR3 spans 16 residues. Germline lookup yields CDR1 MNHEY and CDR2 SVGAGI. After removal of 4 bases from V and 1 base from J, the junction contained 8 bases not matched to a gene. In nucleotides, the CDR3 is TGTGCCAGCAGTTCCCCCAGGGGGCGGGGGAACACTGAAGCTTTCTTT. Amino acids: CASSSPRGRGNTEAFF.

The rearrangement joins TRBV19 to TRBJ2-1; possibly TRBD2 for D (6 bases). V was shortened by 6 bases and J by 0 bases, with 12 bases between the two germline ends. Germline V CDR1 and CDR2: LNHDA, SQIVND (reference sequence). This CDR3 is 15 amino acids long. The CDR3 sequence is CASSWRASSYNEQFF. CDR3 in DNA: TGTGCCAGTAGCTGGAGGGCTAGCTCCTACAATGAGCAGTTCTTC.

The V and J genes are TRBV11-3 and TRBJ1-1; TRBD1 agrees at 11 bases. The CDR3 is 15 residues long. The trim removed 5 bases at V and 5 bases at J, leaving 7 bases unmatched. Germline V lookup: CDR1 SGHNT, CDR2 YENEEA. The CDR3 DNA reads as TGTGCCAGCAGCCCCGGACAGGGGGCGCGGACTGAAGCTTTCTTT. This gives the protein CASSPGQGARTEAFF.

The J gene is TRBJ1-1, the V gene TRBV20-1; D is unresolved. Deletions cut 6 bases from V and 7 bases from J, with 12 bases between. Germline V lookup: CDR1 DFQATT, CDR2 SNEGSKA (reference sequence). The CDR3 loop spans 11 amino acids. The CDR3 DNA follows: TGCAGTGCCAGCAAATTACTTGAAGCTTTCTTT. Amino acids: CSASKLLEAFF.

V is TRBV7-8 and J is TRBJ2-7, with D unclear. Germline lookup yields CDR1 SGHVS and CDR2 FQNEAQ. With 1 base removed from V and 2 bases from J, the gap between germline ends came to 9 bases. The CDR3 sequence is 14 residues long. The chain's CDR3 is CASSLGAPAYEQYF. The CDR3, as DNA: TGTGCCAGCAGCTTAGGAGCACCTGCCTACGAGCAGTACTTC. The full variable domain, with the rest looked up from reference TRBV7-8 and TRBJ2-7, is GAGVSQSPRYKVAKRGQDVALRCDPISGHVSLFWYQQALGQGPEFLTYFQNEAQLDKSGLPSDRFFAERPEGSVSTLKIQRTQQEDSAVYLCASSLGAPAYEQYFGPGTRLTVT.